A single sample gave rise to the 32 T cell receptor beta chains below, sequenced in a study of control samples from healthy donors and cancer patients. The protocol was immunoSEQ multiplex PCR, while the TCRdb copy is restricted to in-frame clones and leaves out a portion. The sample has 120,000 to 150,000 clones; 75% to 95% are singletons. The specimen sequenced was blood. These receptor sequences come from a man aged 25 to 40 in good health.

CDR3: CASSFDGNYGYTF. The CDR3 DNA is TGTGCCAGCAGTTTTGACGGGAACTATGGCTACACCTTC. The chain is built from TRBV11-2 and TRBJ1-2; D call uncertain. The V end was cut by 6 bases, the J end by 2 bases, with 10 bases between. Germline CDR1 and CDR2: SGHAT and FQNNGV. CDR3 length: 13 amino acids. Looking up the rest from reference TRBV11-2 and TRBJ1-2 gives the full variable domain: EAGVAQSPRYKIIEKRQSVAFWCNPISGHATLYWYQQILGQGPKLLIQFQNNGVVDDSQLPKDRFSAERLKGVDSTLKIQPAKLEDSAVYLCASSFDGNYGYTFGSGTRLTVV.

This rearrangement joins TRBV24-1 to TRBJ2-7, with TRBD1 matching 10 bases. Germline CDR1 and CDR2: KGHDR and SFDVKD. V shed 1 base and J 4 bases; nucleotides not matched to a gene: 6. The CDR3 has 16 residues. The CDR3 is CATSDFPGQGNYEQYF. As DNA, the CDR3 is TGTGCCACCAGTGATTTCCCGGGACAGGGGAATTACGAGCAGTACTTC.

The chain employs TRBV6-5 and TRBJ2-2; 8 bases match TRBD2. Losses at the gene ends were 6 bases for V and 3 bases for J; bases not matched to a gene: 6. The germline V gene encodes CDR1 MNHEY and CDR2 SVGAGI. The CDR3 sequence is 15 residues long. The CDR3 nucleotides read TGTGCCAGCAGAGTAGCGGGACGATACACCGGGGAGCTGTTTTTT. Protein: CASRVAGRYTGELFF.

The rearrangement links TRBV19 to TRBJ2-7; TRBD1 matches at 7 bases. This CDR3 spans 15 amino acids. Unmatched junction bases numbered 9, after V lost 4 bases and J lost 3 bases. CDR1 and CDR2 (germline): LNHDA, SQIVND (reference sequence). The CDR3 reads CASSSNPGTDYEQYF. The DNA of the CDR3 is TGTGCCAGTAGTAGCAACCCCGGGACAGACTACGAGCAGTACTTC.

The V gene is TRBV30, the J gene TRBJ1-5; D is perhaps TRBD1 (6 bases). The CDR3 length is 14 residues. Deletions cut 2 bases from V and 7 bases from J, with 15 bases between. CDR1 and CDR2 (germline): GTSNPN, SVGIG (reference sequence). CDR3 sequence: CAWSRTTGRQPQHF. Written as DNA, the CDR3 is TGTGCCTGGAGTCGGACAACAGGGAGACAGCCCCAGCATTTT.

The chain links TRBV6-5 to TRBJ1-2, with D possibly matching TRBD1 (5 bases). The CDR3 has 13 residues. In germline, CDR1 is MNHEY, CDR2 SVGAGI. V was pared by 8 bases and J by 8 bases, with 18 bases between. CDR3 nucleotides: TGTGCCAGCGGACGGACACCTAGGGAAGGCTACACCTTC. Translated: CASGRTPREGYTF.

J is TRBJ2-1 and V is TRBV11-2; 7 bases line up with TRBD2. The CDR3 has 15 amino acids. Per the germline V gene, CDR1 is SGHAT and CDR2 is FQNNGV. J gave up 5 bases and V 3 bases, and 7 bases lay outside the gene matches. Here the CDR3 reads CASSFRYGGNNEQFF. For the CDR3, the DNA is TGTGCCAGCAGCTTTCGTTACGGGGGGAACAATGAGCAGTTCTTC.

The chain is built from TRBV10-3 and TRBJ1-2, with TRBD1 as a possible D gene (6 bases). V was cut by 3 bases and J by 6 bases, with 14 bases left in between. CDR3 size: 14 residues. Germline V gene data show CDR1 as ENHRY and CDR2 as SYGVKD. CDR3 bases: TGTGCCATCAGTGAATCGCAGGGGAAGGATGGCTACACCTTC. Translation: CAISESQGKDGYTF.

This sequence joins TRBV10-3 and TRBJ2-2, with D hard to call. Looked up from germline, CDR1 is ENHRY and CDR2 is SYGVKD. The CDR3 spans 11 residues. With 9 bases removed from V and 9 bases from J, the gap between germline ends came to 11 bases. The CDR3 DNA reads TGTGCCATAAGAAAAGACCGGGAGCTGTTTTTT. Residues: CAIRKDRELFF.

The chain uses TRBV12-1 and TRBJ1-5; the table names TRBD1, a call not compared with the DNA. TRBV12-1 is a recognized pseudogene. This CDR3 region has 15 residues. The CDR3 loop reads CASSFWGDRLQPQHF. The CDR3 nucleotides read TGTGCCAGCAGCTTTTGGGGCGACAGGCTACAGCCCCAGCATTTT.

V and J are TRBV30 and TRBJ1-2; 9 nucleotides match TRBD1. The junction had 6 bases not matched to a gene; V was cut back by 2 bases and J by 2 bases. The length of the CDR3 is 15 residues. Germline V lookup: CDR1 GTSNPN, CDR2 SVGIG (reference sequence). The CDR3 is CAWSTQGARNYGYTF. In DNA, the CDR3 is TGTGCCTGGAGTACACAGGGGGCGCGCAACTATGGCTACACCTTC.

This clone was seen only a few times. This chain connects TRBV18 to TRBJ1-2; the D gene is possibly TRBD1 (6 bases). Trimming cost V 6 bases and J 8 bases, with 16 bases left between them. The CDR3 runs 13 residues. Germline V gene data show CDR1 as KGHSH and CDR2 as LQKENI. The CDR3 here is CASSPRTDWGYTF. CDR3 coding DNA: TGTGCCAGCTCCCCCAGGACAGACTGGGGCTACACCTTC.

V usage is TRBV27 and J usage is TRBJ2-2; D may correspond to TRBD1 or TRBD2 (5 bases each). Per the germline V gene, CDR1 is MNHEY and CDR2 is SMNVEV (reference sequence). Trimming left V 3 bases short and J 6 bases short, with 14 bases between. CDR3 length: 15 amino acids. The CDR3 DNA reads as TGTGCCAGCAGTTTCGCAGGGTTGGGACCCGGGGAGCTGTTTTTT. This translates into CASSFAGLGPGELFF.

V gene TRBV23-1 combines with J gene TRBJ2-7, with D uncertain. TRBV23-1 is placed among ORFs of uncertain function. The CDR3 length is 15 residues. V gave up 1 base and J gave up 1 base, with 11 bases separating them. The CDR3 sequence is CASSQFGARSYEQYF. The DNA for the CDR3 is TGCGCCAGCAGTCAATTTGGAGCCCGTTCCTACGAGCAGTACTTC.

In the case of this clone: The same CDR3 arises from other DNA sequences in this sample as well. The chain carries TRBV6-5 and TRBJ1-1; D possibly corresponds to TRBD1 (5 bases). Germline CDR1 MNHEY, CDR2 SVGAGI. CDR3 size: 14 residues. V lost 2 bases and J lost 0, with 7 bases in between. CDR3 protein: CASSYGGMNTEAFF. The CDR3 DNA is TGTGCCAGCAGTTACGGGGGGATGAACACTGAAGCTTTCTTT.

CDR3 nucleotides: TGTGCCAGCAGTTTTTTAGGGGAGGAGCAGTTCTTC. Its translation: CASSFLGEEQFF. V and J are TRBV12-3 or TRBV12-4 and TRBJ2-1; D possibly uses TRBD1 or TRBD2 (5 bases each). This CDR3 comprises 12 residues. V lost 3 bases to trimming and J lost 10 bases, with 10 bases between them.

V gene TRBV10-3 combines with J gene TRBJ1-1, with D uncertain. The CDR3 has 12 amino acids. V was clipped by 2 bases and J by 5 bases, with 6 bases between them. Germline V gene lookup returns CDR1 ENHRY and CDR2 SYGVKD. The CDR3 nucleotides read TGTGCCATCAGTGAGGTAGGGACTGAAGCTTTCTTT. This sequence encodes CAISEVGTEAFF.

V usage is TRBV27 and J usage is TRBJ2-1; the match to TRBD1 covers 9 bases. V was pared by 5 bases and J by 8 bases, with 7 bases of the junction left unmatched. Germline V lookup: CDR1 MNHEY, CDR2 SMNVEV (reference sequence). The CDR3 runs 14 residues. CDR3 nucleotide sequence: TGTGCCAGCAGTACCTCGGGACAGGGTGATGAGCAGTTCTTC. This codes for CASSTSGQGDEQFF.

J is TRBJ2-7 and V is TRBV6-6; 9 bases are shared with TRBD2. CDR1 is MNHNY, CDR2 SVGAGI, per germline (reference sequence). V was clipped by 6 bases and J by 3 bases; unmatched bases: 6. This CDR3 spans 14 amino acids. The chain's CDR3 is CASSGRGGFYEQYF. The CDR3 DNA sequence: TGTGCCAGCAGCGGGCGGGGGGGCTTCTACGAGCAGTACTTC.

The chain joins TRBV6-5 to TRBJ2-7; D is unresolved. V shed 5 bases and J shed 4 bases, with 12 bases lying between them. The CDR3 length is 13 residues. Germline V gives CDR1 MNHEY, CDR2 SVGAGI. CDR3 loop: CASSPSVVYEQYF. The CDR3 bases are TGTGCCAGCAGTCCCTCGGTGGTGTACGAGCAGTACTTC.

This clone was counted once. The genes are TRBV27 and TRBJ2-7; 9 nucleotides agree with TRBD2. J was trimmed by 2 bases and V by 5 bases; bases with no gene match: 13. This CDR3 is 17 amino acids long. Germline CDR1 MNHEY, CDR2 SMNVEV (reference sequence). CDR3 sequence: CASSVSSGAGWAYEQYF. The CDR3 bases are TGTGCCAGCAGTGTTTCTAGCGGGGCAGGTTGGGCCTACGAGCAGTACTTC.

The genes are TRBV4-2 and TRBJ2-1; 9 bases map to TRBD2. This CDR3 is built from 18 residues. V lost 0 bases and J lost 1; bases outside the gene matches: 7. The germline V gene has CDR1 LGHNA and CDR2 YNFKEQ. The CDR3 spells CASSQDNLAGPSYNEQFF. The CDR3 DNA reads as TGTGCCAGCAGCCAAGATAACCTAGCGGGGCCTTCCTACAATGAGCAGTTCTTC.

As to this clone: Other nucleotide sequences in the sample specify the same CDR3. The chain employs TRBV27 and TRBJ1-1; possibly TRBD1 for D (5 bases). Trimming removed 6 bases from V and 5 bases from J, with 13 bases in between. Germline CDR1 reads MNHEY; CDR2 reads SMNVEV (reference sequence). This CDR3 region has 13 residues. The CDR3 coding sequence is TGTGCCAGCAGCCCCGGGGGGGGAACTGAAGCTTTCTTT. Translating it yields CASSPGGGTEAFF.

The V and J genes are TRBV3-1 (or the pseudogene TRBV3-2) and TRBJ2-1; 7 bases are shared with TRBD2. Losses at the gene ends were 2 bases for V and 13 bases for J; bases not matched to a gene: 11. Germline lookup yields CDR1 LGHDT and CDR2 YNNKEL (reference sequence). The CDR3 is 14 amino acids. The CDR3 DNA follows: TGTGCCAGCAGCCAACACACTTCTAGCGGCGACCAGTTCTTC. It encodes CASSQHTSSGDQFF.

This clone was recorded a few times. This chain connects TRBV2 to TRBJ2-7; a possible D gene is TRBD1 (6 bases). Trimming removed 8 bases at V and 3 bases at J, with 17 bases between. This CDR3 comprises 14 residues. The germline gives CDR1 SNHLY, CDR2 FYNNEI. The CDR3, as DNA: TGTGCCAGCCTCGGTGGCTCAGGGGTCTACGAGCAGTACTTC. Translated, it gives CASLGGSGVYEQYF.

This chain links TRBV6-5 with TRBJ2-1; 8 nucleotides line up with TRBD1. V dropped 4 bases and J dropped 3; count of bases not matched to a gene: 8. CDR1 is MNHEY and CDR2 is SVGAGI in the germline V gene. This CDR3 contains 16 residues. The CDR3 sequence: CASSSQTGAGYNEQFF. CDR3 sequence (DNA): TGTGCCAGCAGTTCACAGACAGGGGCGGGCTACAATGAGCAGTTCTTC.

The genes are TRBV6-2 or TRBV6-3 and TRBJ2-2, with TRBD1 as a possible D gene (6 bases). Germline lookup yields CDR1 MNHEY and CDR2 SVGEGT. The CDR3 length is 15 residues. Trimming removed 3 bases from V and 2 bases from J, with 10 bases in between. Here the CDR3 DNA reads TGTGCCAGCAGTTATACCAGGGGCAACACCGGGGAGCTGTTTTTT. Amino acids: CASSYTRGNTGELFF.

The rearrangement links TRBV5-4 to TRBJ1-2, with D maybe TRBD1 (6 bases). The CDR3 has 14 residues. CDR1 and CDR2 (germline): SGHNT, YYREEE (reference sequence). V was trimmed by 3 bases and J by 5 bases, leaving 14 bases between them. The CDR3 nucleotides are TGTGCCAGCAGCTCCTCGGGGGCGAATTATGGCTACACCTTC. This sequence encodes CASSSSGANYGYTF.

The chain has TRBV6-5 and TRBJ1-2; tentatively, D is TRBD1 (5 bases). This CDR3 comprises 14 residues. V was clipped by 4 bases and J by 2 bases, with 11 bases between them. Germline CDR1 and CDR2: MNHEY and SVGAGI. The CDR3 bases are TGTGCCAGCAGTTCCTGGGACCCAAACTATGGCTACACCTTC. Residues: CASSSWDPNYGYTF.

The chain has TRBV27 and TRBJ2-7, with D hard to call. V was trimmed by 3 bases and J by 0 bases, leaving 12 bases between them. Germline V gene data show CDR1 as MNHEY and CDR2 as SMNVEV (reference sequence). The CDR3 loop spans 15 amino acids. The CDR3 bases are TGTGCCAGCAGTTTTGGCGGAGTCAGCTCCTACGAGCAGTACTTC. This sequence encodes CASSFGGVSSYEQYF.

This chain joins TRBV6-6 and TRBJ1-2, with a possible D match to TRBD1 (6 bases). V was cut by 8 bases and J by 6 bases, with 22 bases left in between. The CDR3 loop spans 15 amino acids. CDR1 is MNHNY, CDR2 SVGAGI, per germline (reference sequence). The CDR3 region is CASLPRDTPADGYTF. The CDR3 DNA reads TGTGCCAGCCTCCCCCGGGACACACCCGCGGATGGCTACACCTTC.

As to this clone: Within the sample, other DNA sequences also encode this same CDR3. CDR3 coding DNA: TGTGCCACCAGCAGAGATCGGGGGTGGGGTGGCTACACCTTC. It is translated as CATSRDRGWGGYTF. The rearrangement uses TRBV15 and TRBJ1-2, with a possible D match to TRBD1 (5 bases). The CDR3 contains 14 residues. Germline CDR1 and CDR2: LNHNV and YYDKDF (reference sequence). Trimming removed 0 bases from V and 7 bases from J, with 12 bases in between.